The clone carrying this T cell receptor beta chain has only a few counts. This specimen comes from a study of CD8+CD57+ T cells in acquired aplastic anemia. Genomic DNA templated the TCR beta VDJ and CDR3 profiling. TCRdb analysed the reads with MiXCR anew, one entry per CDR3 protein. The table lists about 210,000 distinct CDR3 sequences, 34% of them singletons. Between the trimmed V and J ends, which lost 1 base and 1 base, there was a span of 14 bases. The CDR3 totals 16 residues. Germline V lookup: CDR1 SGHRS, CDR2 YFSETQ. Sequences were obtained from sorted CD4+, CD8+, or CD8+CD57+ T cells (not recorded which) from PBMCs. The receptor was isolated from a human donor in good health, serving as a control. V gene TRBV5-1 combines with J gene TRBJ1-1, with D tentatively TRBD1 (5 bases). The CDR3 protein is CASSLMGHGSNTEAFF. In DNA, the CDR3 is TGCGCCAGCAGCTTGATGGGGCACGGTTCGAACACTGAAGCTTTCTTT.